The entry that follows covers one TCR beta chain sequence. What it recognizes is unknown. This sample was taken from a study of cytotoxic CD8 clonotypes in ibrutinib-treated CLL. Study in general: The group held 11 relapsed/refractory and roughly 15 treatment-naive patients, with under 18 IGHV unmutated. Study-wide results and caveats: Clonality grew at ibrutinib response; at progression, it decreased back toward baseline.

The CDR3 consists of 14 residues. Germline V gives CDR1 ENHRY, CDR2 SYGVKD. Trimming left V 4 bases short and J 6 bases short, with 10 bases between. Deep sequencing aimed at 1 in 200,000 to 1 in 1 million T cells' resolution. The protocol was immunoSEQ multiplex PCR, while the TCRdb copy is restricted to in-frame clones and leaves out a portion. The table has some 19,000 clones, about 85% seen once; the top ten hold under 7%. Extraction of roughly 1.8 micrograms of genomic DNA from cryopreserved PBMCs supplied material for TCR beta libraries. The source is a human donor with chronic lymphocytic leukemia. The V and J genes are TRBV10-3 and TRBJ1-6; TRBD1 is a possible D gene (5 bases). The material was PBMCs, obtained before ibrutinib treatment. CDR3 amino acids: CAISAGLGNSPLHF. CDR3 sequence (DNA): TGTGCCATCAGTGCAGGGTTAGGTAATTCACCCCTCCACTTT.